This T cell receptor beta chain derives from a study of blood T cells in healthy people across ages. Looking at the study overall: Per two T cells, template switching captured roughly one barcoded beta molecule.

Germline V gene lookup returns CDR1 SGHTA and CDR2 FQGNSA. The CDR3 spans 15 residues. With 2 bases clipped from V and 6 bases from J, the junction kept 7 bases outside the gene matches. It was with a sample-barcoded 5' primer and a J-beta primer mix that a second PCR of roughly 7 to 12 cycles was run. Every sample returned 2.5 million or more CDR3-containing paired-end reads. TCRdb called the 5' RACE reads again in MiXCR, with one record for every CDR3 protein. This sample has about 1.8 million distinct CDR3 sequences, with around half found just once. Each donor had around 11 milliliters of peripheral blood drawn. Total RNA was isolated from each sample in quantities of at least 5 micrograms. This clonotype was counted between two and nine times.

The sequence derives from a woman aged 40-49 years in good health. The chain has TRBV7-2 and TRBJ2-7; 10 bases agree with TRBD2. The sequenced sample consisted of blood. CDR3 in DNA: TGTGCCAGCAGCTTAAAGAGCGGGGGGGCCACCGAGCAGTACTTC. This translates into CASSLKSGGATEQYF.